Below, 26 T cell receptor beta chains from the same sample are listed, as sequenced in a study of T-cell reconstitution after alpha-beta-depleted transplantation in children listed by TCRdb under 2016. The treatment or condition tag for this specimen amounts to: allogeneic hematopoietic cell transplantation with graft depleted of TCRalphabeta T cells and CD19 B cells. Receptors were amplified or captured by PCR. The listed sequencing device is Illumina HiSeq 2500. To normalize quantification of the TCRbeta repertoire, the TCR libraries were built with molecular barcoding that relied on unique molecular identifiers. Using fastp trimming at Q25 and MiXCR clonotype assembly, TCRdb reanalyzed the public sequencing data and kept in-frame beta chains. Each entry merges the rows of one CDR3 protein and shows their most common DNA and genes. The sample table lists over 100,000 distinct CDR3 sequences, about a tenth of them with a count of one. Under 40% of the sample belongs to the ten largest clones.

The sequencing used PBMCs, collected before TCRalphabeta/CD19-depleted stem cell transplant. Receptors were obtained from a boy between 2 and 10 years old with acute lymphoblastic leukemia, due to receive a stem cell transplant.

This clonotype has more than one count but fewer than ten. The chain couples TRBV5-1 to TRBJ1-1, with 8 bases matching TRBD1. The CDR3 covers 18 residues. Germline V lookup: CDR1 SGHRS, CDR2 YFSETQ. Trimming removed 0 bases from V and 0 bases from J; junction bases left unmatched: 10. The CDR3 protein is CASSLGVFGQGVNTEAFF. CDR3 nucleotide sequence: TGCGCCAGCAGCTTGGGCGTATTCGGACAGGGTGTGAACACTGAAGCTTTCTTT.

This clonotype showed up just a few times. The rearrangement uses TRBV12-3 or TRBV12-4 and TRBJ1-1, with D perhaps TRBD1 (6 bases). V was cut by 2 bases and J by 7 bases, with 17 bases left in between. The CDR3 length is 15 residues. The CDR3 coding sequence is TGTGCCAGCAGTTTAAGGCCGGGGGGCTTAGGTGAAGCTTTCTTT. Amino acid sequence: CASSLRPGGLGEAFF.

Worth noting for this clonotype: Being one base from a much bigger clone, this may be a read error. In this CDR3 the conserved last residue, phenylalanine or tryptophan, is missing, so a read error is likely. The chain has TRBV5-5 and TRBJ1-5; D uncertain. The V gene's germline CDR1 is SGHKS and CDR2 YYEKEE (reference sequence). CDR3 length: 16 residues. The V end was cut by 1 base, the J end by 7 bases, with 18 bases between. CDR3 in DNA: TGTGCCAGCAGCTTGTCCGGGTCATCCTCCAGGCAGCCCCAGCATTAT. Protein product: CASSLSGSSSRQPQHY.

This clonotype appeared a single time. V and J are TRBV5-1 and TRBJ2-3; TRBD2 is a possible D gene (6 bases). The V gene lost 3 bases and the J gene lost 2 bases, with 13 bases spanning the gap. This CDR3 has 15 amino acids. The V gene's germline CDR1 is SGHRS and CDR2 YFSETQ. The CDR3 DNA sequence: TGCGCCAGCAGCTGGAGGGACCCCAACACAGATACGCAGTATTTT. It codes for CASSWRDPNTDTQYF.

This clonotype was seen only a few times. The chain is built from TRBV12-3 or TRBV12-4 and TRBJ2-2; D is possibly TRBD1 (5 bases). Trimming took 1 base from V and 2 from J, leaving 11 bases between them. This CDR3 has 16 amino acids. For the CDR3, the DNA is TGTGCCAGCAGTTTAGAGGGGCAGTCCAACACCGGGGAGCTGTTTTTT. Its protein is CASSLEGQSNTGELFF.

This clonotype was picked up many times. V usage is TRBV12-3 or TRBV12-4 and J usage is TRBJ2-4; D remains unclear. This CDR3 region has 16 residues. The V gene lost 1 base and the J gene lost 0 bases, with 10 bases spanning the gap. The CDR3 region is CASSLVAGPAKNIQYF. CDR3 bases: TGTGCCAGCAGTTTAGTTGCAGGCCCAGCCAAAAACATTCAGTACTTC.

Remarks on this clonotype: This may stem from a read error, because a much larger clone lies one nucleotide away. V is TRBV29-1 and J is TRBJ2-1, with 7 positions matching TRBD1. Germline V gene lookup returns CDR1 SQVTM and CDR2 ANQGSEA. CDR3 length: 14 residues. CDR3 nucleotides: TGCGGCGTTGTAAAAGGACAGGCCAGGGCTGAGCAGTTCTTC. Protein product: CGVVKGQARAEQFF.

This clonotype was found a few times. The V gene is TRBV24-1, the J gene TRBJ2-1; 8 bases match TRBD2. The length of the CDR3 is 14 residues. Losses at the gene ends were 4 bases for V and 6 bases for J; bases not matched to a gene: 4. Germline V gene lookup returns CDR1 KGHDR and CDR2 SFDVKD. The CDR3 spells CATSDRTSGNEQFF. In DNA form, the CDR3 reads TGTGCCACCAGTGACCGCACTAGCGGCAATGAGCAGTTCTTC.

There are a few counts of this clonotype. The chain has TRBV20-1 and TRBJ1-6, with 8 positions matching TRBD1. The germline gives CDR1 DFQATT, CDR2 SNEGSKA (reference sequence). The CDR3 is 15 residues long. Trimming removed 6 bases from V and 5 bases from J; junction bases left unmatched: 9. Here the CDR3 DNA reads TGCAGTGCCTTTGGCGACAGGGGCAATAATTCACCCCTCCACTTT. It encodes CSAFGDRGNNSPLHF.

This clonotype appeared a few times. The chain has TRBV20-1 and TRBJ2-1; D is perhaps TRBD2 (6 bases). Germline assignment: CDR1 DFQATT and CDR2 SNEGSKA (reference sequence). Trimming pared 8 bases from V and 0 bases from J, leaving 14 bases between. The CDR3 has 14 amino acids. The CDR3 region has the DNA TGCAGTCGCGGCGGGGCTAGCTCCTACAATGAGCAGTTCTTC. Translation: CSRGGASSYNEQFF.

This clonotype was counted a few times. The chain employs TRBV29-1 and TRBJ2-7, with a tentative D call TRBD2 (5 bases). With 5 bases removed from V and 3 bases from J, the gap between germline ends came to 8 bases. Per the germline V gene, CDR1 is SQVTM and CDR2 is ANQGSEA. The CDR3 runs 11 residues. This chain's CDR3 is CSVNEGYEQYF. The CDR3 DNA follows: TGCAGCGTTAATGAGGGCTACGAGCAGTACTTC.

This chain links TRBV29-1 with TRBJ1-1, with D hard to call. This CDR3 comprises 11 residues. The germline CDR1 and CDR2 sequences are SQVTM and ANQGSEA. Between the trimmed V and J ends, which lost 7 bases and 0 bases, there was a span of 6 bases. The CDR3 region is CSADMNTEAFF. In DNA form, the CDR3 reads TGCAGCGCTGACATGAACACTGAAGCTTTCTTT.

For the CDR3, the DNA is TGCAGTGCTAGAATCGACAGGGGGGGAGGCTACACCTTC. It yields the protein CSARIDRGGGYTF. J is TRBJ1-2 and V is TRBV20-1, with 9 nucleotides matching TRBD1. This CDR3 region has 13 residues. V lost 2 bases, J lost 8 bases, and 6 bases stayed unmatched. CDR1 is DFQATT, CDR2 SNEGSKA, per germline (reference sequence).

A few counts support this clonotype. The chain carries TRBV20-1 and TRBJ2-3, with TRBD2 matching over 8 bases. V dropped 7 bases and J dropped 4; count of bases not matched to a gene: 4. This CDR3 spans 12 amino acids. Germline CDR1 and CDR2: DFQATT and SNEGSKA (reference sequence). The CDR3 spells CSVGRGPDTQYF. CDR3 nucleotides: TGCAGTGTCGGGAGGGGTCCAGATACGCAGTATTTT.

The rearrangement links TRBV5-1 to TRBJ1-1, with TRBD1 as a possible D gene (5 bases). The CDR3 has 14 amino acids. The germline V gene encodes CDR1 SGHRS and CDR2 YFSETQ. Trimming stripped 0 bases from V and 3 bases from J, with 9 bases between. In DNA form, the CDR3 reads TGCGCCAGCAGCTTGGGTGGGGACTACACTGAAGCTTTCTTT. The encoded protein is CASSLGGDYTEAFF. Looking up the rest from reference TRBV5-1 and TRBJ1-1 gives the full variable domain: KAGVTQTPRYLIKTRGQQVTLSCSPISGHRSVSWYQQTPGQGLQFLFEYFSETQRNKGNFPGRFSGRQFSNSRSEMNVSTLELGDSALYLCASSLGGDYTEAFFGQGTRLTVV.

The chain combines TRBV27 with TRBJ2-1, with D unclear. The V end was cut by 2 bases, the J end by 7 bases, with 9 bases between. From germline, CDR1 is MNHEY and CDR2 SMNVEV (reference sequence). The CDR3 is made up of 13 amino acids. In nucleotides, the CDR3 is TGTGCCAGCAGTTTAAACTTGGGGAATGAGCAGTTCTTC. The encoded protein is CASSLNLGNEQFF.

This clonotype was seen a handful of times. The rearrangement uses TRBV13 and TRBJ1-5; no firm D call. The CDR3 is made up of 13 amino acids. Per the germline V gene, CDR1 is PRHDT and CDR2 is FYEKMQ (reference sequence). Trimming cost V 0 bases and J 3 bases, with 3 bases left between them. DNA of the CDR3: TGTGCCAGCAGCTTAGGCCCCAATCAGCCCCAGCATTTT. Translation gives CASSLGPNQPQHF.

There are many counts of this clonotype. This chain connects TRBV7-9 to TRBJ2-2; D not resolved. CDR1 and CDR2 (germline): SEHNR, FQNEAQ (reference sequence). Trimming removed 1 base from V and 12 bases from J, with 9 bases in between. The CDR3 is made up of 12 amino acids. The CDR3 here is CASSLEAGQLFF. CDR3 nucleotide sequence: TGTGCCAGCAGCTTAGAAGCTGGGCAGCTGTTTTTT.

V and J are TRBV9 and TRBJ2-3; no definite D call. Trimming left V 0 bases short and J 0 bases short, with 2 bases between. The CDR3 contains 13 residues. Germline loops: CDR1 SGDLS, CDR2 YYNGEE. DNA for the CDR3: TGTGCCAGCAGCGTAGACAGCACAGATACGCAGTATTTT. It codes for CASSVDSTDTQYF.

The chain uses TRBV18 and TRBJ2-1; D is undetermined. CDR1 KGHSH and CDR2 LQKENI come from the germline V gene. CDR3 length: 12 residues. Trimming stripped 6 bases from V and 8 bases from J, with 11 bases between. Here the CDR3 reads CASSHDRYEQFF. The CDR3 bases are TGTGCCAGCTCCCACGATAGATATGAGCAGTTCTTC.

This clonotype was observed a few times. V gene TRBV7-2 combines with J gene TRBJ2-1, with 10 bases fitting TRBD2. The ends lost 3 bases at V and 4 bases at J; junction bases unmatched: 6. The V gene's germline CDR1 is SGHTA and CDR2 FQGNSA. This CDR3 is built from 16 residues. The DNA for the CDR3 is TGTGCCAGCAGCTTCAGTAGCGGGAGGTCGTACAATGAGCAGTTCTTC. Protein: CASSFSSGRSYNEQFF.

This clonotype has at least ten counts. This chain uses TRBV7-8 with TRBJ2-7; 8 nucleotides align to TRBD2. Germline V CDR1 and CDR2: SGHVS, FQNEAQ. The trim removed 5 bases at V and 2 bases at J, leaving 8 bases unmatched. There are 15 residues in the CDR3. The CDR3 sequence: CASSRRGSGAYEQYF. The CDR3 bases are TGTGCCAGCAGCCGGCGGGGTAGCGGGGCCTACGAGCAGTACTTC.

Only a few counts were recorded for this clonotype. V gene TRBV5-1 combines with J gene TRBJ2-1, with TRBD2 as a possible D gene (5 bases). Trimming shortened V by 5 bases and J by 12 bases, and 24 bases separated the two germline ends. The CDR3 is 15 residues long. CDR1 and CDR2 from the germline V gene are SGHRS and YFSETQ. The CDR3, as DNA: TGCGCCAGCAGTCCCAGGAGGCGGCCCCGGGATCGGCAGTTCTTC. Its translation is CASSPRRRPRDRQFF.

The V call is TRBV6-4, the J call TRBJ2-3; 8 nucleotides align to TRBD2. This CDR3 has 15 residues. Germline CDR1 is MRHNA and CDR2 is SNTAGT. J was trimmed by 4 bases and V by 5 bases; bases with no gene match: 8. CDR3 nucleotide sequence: TGTGCCAGCAGTATCGCGGGGGGAGCGGCAGATACGCAGTATTTT. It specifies CASSIAGGAADTQYF.

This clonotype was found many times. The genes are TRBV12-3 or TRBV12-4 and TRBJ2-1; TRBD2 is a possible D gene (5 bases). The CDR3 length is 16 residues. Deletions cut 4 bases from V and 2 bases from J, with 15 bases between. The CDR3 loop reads CASSWGSGSTYNEQFF. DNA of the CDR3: TGTGCCAGCAGTTGGGGAAGCGGATCAACCTACAATGAGCAGTTCTTC.

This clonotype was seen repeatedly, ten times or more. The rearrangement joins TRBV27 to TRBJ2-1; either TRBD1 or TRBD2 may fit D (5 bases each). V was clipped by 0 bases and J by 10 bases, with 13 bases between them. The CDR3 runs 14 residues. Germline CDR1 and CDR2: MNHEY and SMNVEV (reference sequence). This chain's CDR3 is CASSLSVLAGEQFF. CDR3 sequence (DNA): TGTGCCAGCAGTTTATCGGTCCTAGCAGGGGAGCAGTTCTTC.